Presented here are 18 T cell receptor beta chains from one specimen sequenced in a study of T-cell reconstitution after alpha-beta-depleted transplantation in children. Unique molecular identifiers were incorporated into the prepared TCRbeta library. TCRdb analysed the PCR reads with MiXCR anew, one entry per CDR3 protein. The table lists 250,000 to 300,000 distinct CDR3 sequences, nearly 10% of them singletons. The sequenced sample was PBMCs from the stem cell graft donor, obtained from the stem cell graft. The receptor set was obtained from a human donor who donated a stem cell graft to a child with SCID.

The chain links TRBV6-2 or TRBV6-3 to TRBJ2-1; 8 nucleotides line up with TRBD2. The CDR3 extends over 17 amino acids. V dropped 4 bases and J dropped 0; count of bases not matched to a gene: 8. Germline assignment: CDR1 MNHEY and CDR2 SVGEGT. CDR3 coding DNA: TGTGCCAGCAGTTTGAGCAGCGGGGGTTACTCCTACAATGAGCAGTTCTTC. Protein sequence: CASSLSSGGYSYNEQFF.

This chain uses TRBV5-6 with TRBJ1-1, with TRBD1 matching 8 bases. The CDR3 consists of 16 residues. The trim removed 3 bases at V and 1 base at J, leaving 8 bases unmatched. Germline loops: CDR1 SGHDT, CDR2 YYEEEE. CDR3 amino acids: CASSSLGQGANTEAFF. The CDR3, as DNA: TGTGCCAGCAGCTCACTCGGACAGGGCGCGAACACTGAAGCTTTCTTT.

This clonotype was observed a handful of times. The CDR3 loop reads CATSDRPYEQYF. CDR3 bases: TGTGCCACCAGTGACCGACCTTACGAGCAGTACTTC. V is TRBV24-1 and J is TRBJ2-7; no definite D call. The CDR3 length is 12 residues. V was cut by 4 bases and J by 4 bases, with 7 bases left in between. Looked up from germline, CDR1 is KGHDR and CDR2 is SFDVKD.

The rearrangement uses TRBV25-1 and TRBJ2-7, with D perhaps assigned TRBD1 or TRBD2 (5 bases each). Trimming cost V 3 bases and J 2 bases, with 11 bases left between them. The CDR3 runs to 14 residues. Looked up from germline, CDR1 is MGHDK and CDR2 is SYGVNS. The CDR3 DNA is TGTGCCAGCAGTGAGACGGGACCACCCTACGAGCAGTACTTC. It specifies CASSETGPPYEQYF.

The chain employs TRBV12-3 or TRBV12-4 and TRBJ2-2, with D perhaps TRBD1 (6 bases). CDR3 length equals 17 residues. V lost 0 bases and J lost 6, with 17 bases in between. The CDR3 coding sequence is TGTGCCAGCAGTTTAGCGCTTTCAGTGAAGGGGGCCGGGGAGCTGTTTTTT. This translates into CASSLALSVKGAGELFF.

A few counts support this clonotype. The J gene is TRBJ2-7, the V gene TRBV6-1, with 9 bases lining up with TRBD1. CDR1 MNHNS and CDR2 SASEGT come from the germline V gene. The CDR3 has 15 amino acids. The junction had 7 bases not matched to a gene; V was cut back by 7 bases and J by 0 bases. The CDR3 here is CASTGQGPNSYEQYF. The DNA of the CDR3 is TGTGCCAGCACCGGACAGGGGCCAAACTCCTACGAGCAGTACTTC.

This clonotype was observed a handful of times. This sequence joins TRBV20-1 and TRBJ1-4, with D maybe TRBD1 (5 bases). This CDR3 comprises 15 residues. V was clipped by 6 bases and J by 1 base, with 15 bases between them. Germline CDR1 DFQATT, CDR2 SNEGSKA (reference sequence). Here the CDR3 reads CSARDGILTNEKLFF. DNA of the CDR3: TGCAGTGCGCGGGACGGAATATTAACTAATGAAAAACTGTTTTTT.

This clonotype has more than one count but fewer than ten. The CDR3 loop is CASSLDRNREEFF. In nucleotides, the CDR3 is TGTGCCAGCAGCTTAGATCGGAACAGAGAGGAGTTCTTC. The J gene is TRBJ2-1, the V gene TRBV11-2; no firm D call. This CDR3 has 13 amino acids. V dropped 0 bases and J dropped 14 bases, with 14 bases sitting between them. Per germline, CDR1 SGHAT and CDR2 FQNNGV.

The table lists this clonotype with a few counts. The rearrangement joins TRBV4-2 to TRBJ2-7; D gene ambiguous. This CDR3 region has 16 residues. Germline CDR1 reads LGHNA; CDR2 reads YNFKEQ. Trimming took off 1 base at V and 0 bases at J, with 13 bases between the two ends. CDR3 region: CASSQVGLPSSYEQYF. The CDR3 DNA reads as TGTGCCAGCAGCCAAGTGGGCCTGCCGAGCTCCTACGAGCAGTACTTC.

A word on this clonotype: At one end, the junction sequence differs from germline, possibly due to a read error. The chain employs TRBV5-6 and TRBJ2-7; D call uncertain. Germline lookup yields CDR1 SGHDT and CDR2 YYEEEE. The CDR3 covers 10 residues. The chain's CDR3 is CASSPPGQYF. The CDR3 coding sequence is TGTGCAAGCAGCCCACCTGGGCAGTACTTC.

In its sample, this clonotype was seen many times. The V and J genes are TRBV5-1 and TRBJ2-7; 11 bases match TRBD2. CDR1 is SGHRS, CDR2 YFSETQ, per germline. The length of the CDR3 is 18 residues. J was trimmed by 3 bases and V by 2 bases; bases with no gene match: 13. CDR3 region: CASSFLASGGTLVYEQYF. The CDR3 nucleotides read TGCGCCAGCAGCTTCCTCGCTAGCGGGGGGACGCTAGTCTACGAGCAGTACTTC.

This clonotype appeared a few times. The V call is TRBV5-1, the J call TRBJ2-6; the D is unclear. This CDR3 region has 15 residues. V was clipped by 2 bases and J by 0 bases, with 6 bases between them. CDR1 and CDR2 from the germline V gene are SGHRS and YFSETQ. The CDR3 protein is CASSLLLSGANVLTF. CDR3 nucleotides: TGCGCCAGCAGCTTATTACTCTCTGGGGCCAACGTCCTGACTTTC.

This clonotype was counted only a few times. Here the CDR3 DNA reads TGCGCCAGCAGCCACGACCCGGGACTGAGGAATCAGCCCCAGCATTTT. Protein: CASSHDPGLRNQPQHF. The V and J genes are TRBV4-1 and TRBJ1-5, with D maybe TRBD1 (5 bases). CDR1 is MGHRA, CDR2 YSYEKL, per germline. The CDR3 covers 16 residues. V lost 3 bases to trimming and J lost 4 bases, with 16 bases between them.

The V call is TRBV19, the J call TRBJ2-7, with D perhaps being TRBD1 or TRBD2 (5 bases each). V was cut by 5 bases and J by 1 base, with 9 bases left in between. This CDR3 spans 13 amino acids. The V gene's germline CDR1 is LNHDA and CDR2 SQIVND (reference sequence). Here the CDR3 reads CASSWGPSYEQYF. The CDR3 nucleotides read TGTGCCAGTAGTTGGGGACCTTCCTACGAGCAGTACTTC. Complete variable domain (other parts from reference TRBV19 and TRBJ2-7): DGGITQSPKYLFRKEGQNVTLSCEQNLNHDAMYWYRQDPGQGLRLIYYSQIVNDFQKGDIAEGYSVSREKKESFPLTVTSAQKNPTAFYLCASSWGPSYEQYFGPGTRLTVT.

The J gene is TRBJ1-1, the V gene TRBV11-1; 7 nucleotides match TRBD1. Unmatched junction bases numbered 13, after V lost 5 bases and J lost 1 base. The CDR3 totals 17 residues. Germline values: CDR1 SGHAT, CDR2 FQDESV (reference sequence). The CDR3 DNA is TGTGCCAGCAGCCCCCCCGGGACAGAGTTGGGGAACACTGAAGCTTTCTTT. Residues: CASSPPGTELGNTEAFF.

This chain links TRBV5-4 with TRBJ2-3, with 8 bases lining up with TRBD2. This CDR3 comprises 14 residues. Per the germline V gene, CDR1 is SGHNT and CDR2 is YYREEE (reference sequence). J was trimmed by 4 bases and V by 3 bases; bases with no gene match: 4. This CDR3 is CASSYGGGADTQYF. The CDR3 coding sequence is TGTGCCAGCAGCTACGGGGGGGGCGCAGATACGCAGTATTTT.

This clonotype appeared a few times. The chain combines TRBV18 with TRBJ2-6; maybe TRBD2 (6 bases). This CDR3 region has 16 residues. Germline CDR1 KGHSH, CDR2 LQKENI. The V end lost 3 bases, the J end lost 4 bases, and 13 bases lay between the germline ends. The CDR3 is CASSPRRGYGANVLTF. Written as DNA, the CDR3 is TGTGCCAGCTCACCTAGGAGGGGATACGGGGCCAACGTCCTGACTTTC.

The chain is built from TRBV5-1 and TRBJ1-1; TRBD1 aligns across 10 bases. This CDR3 comprises 14 residues. The V gene end was trimmed by 2 bases and the J gene end by 6 bases; junction bases not matched to a gene: 4. Germline V gene lookup returns CDR1 SGHRS and CDR2 YFSETQ. The CDR3 DNA reads as TGCGCCAGCAGCTTTGGGACAGGGGCTTCTGAAGCTTTCTTT. Its translation is CASSFGTGASEAFF.